This TCR beta chain was documented in a study of blood T cell repertoires in COVID-19. Trimming took 0 bases from V and 1 from J, leaving 8 bases between them. There are 15 residues in the CDR3. Germline V lookup: CDR1 SGHDT, CDR2 YYEEEE. Clones were read by immunoSEQ multiplex PCR, and TCRdb kept only the in-frame ones, dropping some. This sample yields around 21,000 clones, of which 88% are seen a single time; over 8.5% belongs to the top ten. The gene calls are TRBV5-6 and TRBJ2-1, with D possibly being TRBD2 (5 bases). The sample taken for sequencing was peripheral blood. This sequence originates from a human donor in a cohort sampled during active COVID-19. The DNA of the CDR3 is TGTGCCAGCAGCTTGGGACTACAATCCTACAATGAGCAGTTCTTC. Translating it yields CASSLGLQSYNEQFF.